This T cell receptor (beta chain) is drawn from a study of T cell responses to AZD1222 COVID-19 vaccine. About the research overall: Second-dose schedules of about 4 or about 12 weeks were combined.

This clone showed up just a few times. Its target is not known. Study-wide results and caveats: It should be noted that donors were predominantly white British and more often female, and clonal diversity was possibly underestimated.

This table comes from immunoSEQ multiplex PCR, and its TCRdb copy is limited to in-frame clones, with some not included. The sample shows tens of thousands of clones, roughly 90% of them seen only once. CDR3 length equals 13 residues. The germline CDR1 and CDR2 sequences are MNHEY and SMNVEV (reference sequence). The V and J ends lost 4 bases and 5 bases, in that order; junction bases with no gene match: 5. This rearrangement joins TRBV27 to TRBJ2-7, with TRBD1 matching 7 bases. This TCR was sampled from an adult in good health. The sequences come from peripheral blood, collected on day 0 of AZD1222 vaccination. DNA of the CDR3: TGTGCCAGCAGTTGGTCAGGGGGAGACGAGCAGTACTTC. This translates into CASSWSGGDEQYF.